The 32 T cell receptor beta chains given below trace back to one sample, sequenced in a study of cytomegalovirus exposure and HLA in healthy donors. The PCR made use of 60 Vbeta and 13 Jbeta primers. The data were produced by immunoSEQ multiplex PCR, yet TCRdb's version contains in-frame clones alone and is incomplete. The sample data list 60,000 to 100,000 clones. The sample consisted of PBMCs. All receptors come from a man aged 25 to 40 in good health and CMV-seronegative.

The chain couples TRBV2 to TRBJ1-5; tentatively, D is TRBD1 (5 bases). The V and J ends lost 8 bases and 0 bases respectively, with 8 bases between them. The germline gives CDR1 SNHLY, CDR2 FYNNEI. This CDR3 has 13 amino acids. In DNA, the CDR3 is TGTGCCAGCCTCAGGGATAGCAATCAGCCCCAGCATTTT. Translated, it gives CASLRDSNQPQHF.

The chain uses TRBV5-1 and TRBJ2-2, with a weak D call TRBD1 (6 bases). CDR3 length: 13 residues. V lost 4 bases and J 5 bases, leaving 9 bases between the germline ends. The germline gives CDR1 SGHRS, CDR2 YFSETQ. The CDR3 nucleotides read TGCGCCAGCAGCAGCCAGGGGACCGGGGAGCTGTTTTTT. As protein: CASSSQGTGELFF.

The V and J genes are TRBV30 and TRBJ2-1, with 8 bases lining up with TRBD1. CDR1 is GTSNPN, CDR2 SVGIG, per germline (reference sequence). V shed 5 bases and J 6 bases; nucleotides not matched to a gene: 3. The CDR3 loop spans 12 amino acids. The CDR3 is CAWDTGGNEQFF. The DNA of the CDR3 is TGTGCCTGGGATACAGGGGGCAATGAGCAGTTCTTC.

This sequence joins TRBV18 and TRBJ2-1, with 7 nucleotides matching TRBD1. Trimming removed 5 bases from V and 10 bases from J; junction bases left unmatched: 5. Germline V gene data show CDR1 as KGHSH and CDR2 as LQKENI. The CDR3 totals 12 residues. CDR3 nucleotides: TGTGCCAGCTCAAAGACAGGGAAAGAGCAGTTCTTC. As protein: CASSKTGKEQFF.

The chain links TRBV6-6 to TRBJ1-2; 9 positions match TRBD1. The germline V gene has CDR1 MNHNY and CDR2 SVGAGI (reference sequence). CDR3 size: 14 residues. V was pared by 5 bases and J by 4 bases, with 5 bases of the junction left unmatched. CDR3: CASSRGTGIYGYTF. CDR3 coding DNA: TGTGCCAGCAGTCGCGGGACAGGGATCTATGGCTACACCTTC.

The V and J genes are TRBV5-1 and TRBJ2-5, with 9 bases fitting TRBD2. Per germline, CDR1 SGHRS and CDR2 YFSETQ. The CDR3 is made up of 12 amino acids. Trimming cost V 5 bases and J 4 bases; bases outside gene matches: 0. CDR3 nucleotide sequence: TGCGCCAGCAGTAGCGGGGGAGAGACCCAGTACTTC. Protein sequence: CASSSGGETQYF. Full variable domain (rest looked up from reference TRBV5-1 and TRBJ2-5): KAGVTQTPRYLIKTRGQQVTLSCSPISGHRSVSWYQQTPGQGLQFLFEYFSETQRNKGNFPGRFSGRQFSNSRSEMNVSTLELGDSALYLCASSSGGETQYFGPGTRLLVL.

The chain couples TRBV5-1 to TRBJ1-3; D is uncertain. The germline gives CDR1 SGHRS, CDR2 YFSETQ. Trimming removed 1 base from V and 0 bases from J, with 11 bases in between. The CDR3 runs to 16 residues. The CDR3 nucleotides read TGCGCCAGCAGCTTGATACAACAGTCCTCTGGAAACACCATATATTTT. Residues: CASSLIQQSSGNTIYF.

The chain carries TRBV5-6 and TRBJ1-2; D perhaps matches TRBD1 (6 bases). V lost 4 bases and J 5 bases, leaving 15 bases between the germline ends. Germline V CDR1 and CDR2: SGHDT, YYEEEE. This CDR3 is built from 14 residues. The CDR3 here is CASSPRTGLYGYTF. In DNA, the CDR3 is TGTGCCAGCAGCCCCAGAACAGGGCTATATGGCTACACCTTC.

This chain uses TRBV9 with TRBJ1-4, with 8 bases identical to TRBD1. The CDR3 spans 14 residues. CDR1 is SGDLS, CDR2 YYNGEE, per germline. Losses at the gene ends were 4 bases for V and 6 bases for J; bases not matched to a gene: 5. In DNA form, the CDR3 reads TGTGCCAGCAGCTCCACAGGGGGGGATGAAAAACTGTTTTTT. Translated: CASSSTGGDEKLFF.

This chain uses TRBV7-9 with TRBJ1-6; D uncertain. The V end lost 1 base, the J end lost 6 bases, and 7 bases lay between the germline ends. The CDR3 covers 14 residues. Germline V lookup: CDR1 SEHNR, CDR2 FQNEAQ (reference sequence). CDR3 sequence: CASSLGQVNSPLHF. The CDR3 DNA follows: TGTGCCAGCAGCTTAGGCCAGGTTAATTCACCCCTCCACTTT.

V gene TRBV4-1 combines with J gene TRBJ2-1; TRBD2 matches 9 bases. This CDR3 comprises 15 residues. CDR1 and CDR2 from the germline V gene are MGHRA and YSYEKL. Losses at the gene ends were 3 bases for V and 4 bases for J; bases not matched to a gene: 4. The CDR3 protein is CASSQDSGGYNEQFF. Here the CDR3 DNA reads TGCGCCAGCAGCCAGGATAGCGGGGGTTACAATGAGCAGTTCTTC.

As concerns this clone: The junction and the germline gene differ at one end; a read error may be behind it. Additional DNA sequences in this sample encode the identical CDR3. The rearrangement links TRBV4-1 to TRBJ1-1; TRBD1 is a possible D gene (6 bases). Germline CDR1 is MGHRA and CDR2 is YSYEKL. The CDR3 totals 18 residues. The CDR3 DNA reads TGCGCCAGCAGCCGGATATGGCCCGCGGGGGGCGCGAGCACTGAAGCCTTCTTT. It codes for CASSRIWPAGGASTEAFF.

The gene calls are TRBV6-1 and TRBJ2-1, with TRBD2 matching over 13 bases. The CDR3 is made up of 13 amino acids. CDR1 is MNHNS, CDR2 SASEGT, per germline. The V and J ends lost 8 bases and 9 bases, in that order; junction bases with no gene match: 4. CDR3 loop: CASELAGGPEQFF. The CDR3, as DNA: TGTGCCAGCGAACTAGCGGGGGGGCCTGAGCAGTTCTTC.

V is TRBV9 and J is TRBJ2-7; 9 bases are shared with TRBD2. In germline, CDR1 is SGDLS, CDR2 YYNGEE. This CDR3 has 16 amino acids. Trimming at V came to 0 bases and at J to 2 bases, leaving 6 bases not matched to a gene. The CDR3 DNA reads as TGTGCCAGCAGCGTAGCGGGAGCGGGAGGCCCCTACGAGCAGTACTTC. It is translated as CASSVAGAGGPYEQYF.

The V and J genes are TRBV9 and TRBJ2-2; possible D gene TRBD2, 5 bases. With 1 base removed from V and 7 bases from J, the gap between germline ends came to 8 bases. This CDR3 has 13 residues. From germline, CDR1 is SGDLS and CDR2 YYNGEE. Here the CDR3 reads CASSVYSGGELFF. The CDR3 nucleotides read TGTGCCAGCAGCGTATACAGCGGCGGGGAGCTGTTTTTT. Complete variable domain (other parts from reference TRBV9 and TRBJ2-2): DSGVTQTPKHLITATGQRVTLRCSPRSGDLSVYWYQQSLDQGLQFLIQYYNGEERAKGNILERFSAQQFPDLHSELNLSSLELGDSALYFCASSVYSGGELFFGEGSRLTVL.

The CDR3 coding sequence is TGTGCCAGCAGCTCGGGACTAGCAGGACAAGAGACCCAGTACTTC. Its translation is CASSSGLAGQETQYF. This chain links TRBV5-4 with TRBJ2-5, with 9 bases that match TRBD2. Germline V gene sequence: CDR1 SGHNT, CDR2 YYREEE (reference sequence). This CDR3 has 15 amino acids. V gave up 3 bases and J gave up 2 bases; unmatched junction bases: 5.

V is TRBV6-1 and J is TRBJ2-1; no firm D call. Germline assignment: CDR1 MNHNS and CDR2 SASEGT. Trimming pared 0 bases from V and 7 bases from J, leaving 4 bases between. This CDR3 spans 12 amino acids. The CDR3, as DNA: TGTGCCAGCAGTGAAGCCGGGAATGAGCAGTTCTTC. Its protein is CASSEAGNEQFF.

The rearrangement joins TRBV4-1 to TRBJ2-1, with 7 bases aligning to TRBD2. The CDR3 runs 15 residues. J lost 6 bases, V lost 1 base, and 6 bases had no gene match. Per germline, CDR1 MGHRA and CDR2 YSYEKL. The CDR3 DNA reads as TGCGCCAGCAGCCAAGCGGTAGCGGGCGTCAATGAGCAGTTCTTC. Translated, it gives CASSQAVAGVNEQFF.

The chain couples TRBV9 to TRBJ1-2, with D possibly matching TRBD1 (6 bases). Looked up from germline, CDR1 is SGDLS and CDR2 is YYNGEE. The CDR3 is 19 residues long. V was shortened by 4 bases and J by 4 bases, with 29 bases between the two germline ends. DNA for the CDR3: TGTGCCAGCAGCACACACTCCGGGGGGAGGCAGGGGCAAGGCTATGGCTACACCTTC. Translation gives CASSTHSGGRQGQGYGYTF.

This chain uses TRBV7-2 with TRBJ2-4, with D perhaps matching TRBD1 (6 bases). Trimming cost V 0 bases and J 8 bases, with 11 bases left between them. Germline V lookup: CDR1 SGHTA, CDR2 FQGNSA. The CDR3 loop spans 14 amino acids. CDR3 in DNA: TGTGCCAGCAGCTTAGCGCACAGGGCGGACATTCAGTACTTC. This codes for CASSLAHRADIQYF.

V gene TRBV23-1 combines with J gene TRBJ1-4; TRBD1 matches at 7 bases. TRBV23-1 is marked as an open reading frame, function uncertain. The ends lost 2 bases at V and 2 bases at J; junction bases unmatched: 8. This CDR3 has 17 residues. The CDR3 loop is CASSQPTGVETNEKLFF. For the CDR3, the DNA is TGCGCCAGCAGTCAACCCACAGGGGTTGAGACTAATGAAAAACTGTTTTTT.

The rearrangement joins TRBV27 to TRBJ2-2; TRBD1 aligns across 10 bases. CDR1 MNHEY and CDR2 SMNVEV come from the germline V gene (reference sequence). Trimming cost V 5 bases and J 1 base; bases outside gene matches: 7. The CDR3 has 17 amino acids. CDR3 sequence reads: CASSPGQGRVNTGELFF. CDR3 DNA sequence: TGTGCCAGCAGTCCGGGACAGGGGAGGGTGAACACCGGGGAGCTGTTTTTT.

V and J are TRBV6-4 and TRBJ2-3; the match to TRBD2 covers 8 bases. The germline CDR1 and CDR2 sequences are MRHNA and SNTAGT. With 4 bases clipped from V and 4 bases from J, the junction kept 7 bases outside the gene matches. The CDR3 has 15 amino acids. CDR3 sequence: CASSVTTGGSDTQYF. The CDR3 DNA is TGTGCCAGCAGTGTGACGACGGGAGGGTCAGATACGCAGTATTTT.

The rearrangement joins TRBV11-1 to TRBJ2-7, with 14 bases matching TRBD2. Germline V gene sequence: CDR1 SGHAT, CDR2 FQDESV (reference sequence). Trimming cost V 3 bases and J 3 bases; bases outside gene matches: 7. This CDR3 is 17 amino acids long. CDR3 protein: CASSFGTSGRRGYEQYF. CDR3 DNA: TGTGCCAGCAGCTTTGGGACTAGCGGGAGAAGGGGCTACGAGCAGTACTTC.

This chain uses TRBV5-1 with TRBJ1-1; 9 positions match TRBD1. Germline V CDR1 and CDR2: SGHRS, YFSETQ. V lost 8 bases, J lost 4 bases, and 9 bases stayed unmatched. The CDR3 spans 14 residues. CDR3 DNA sequence: TGCGCCAGTCACCCACAGGGGGCGACCACTGAAGCTTTCTTT. Amino acid sequence: CASHPQGATTEAFF.

J is TRBJ1-1 and V is TRBV23-1, with no clear D. TRBV23-1 is assigned to the ORF class and has an uncertain function. This CDR3 spans 13 amino acids. The V gene lost 6 bases and the J gene lost 2 bases, with 10 bases spanning the gap. CDR3 region: CASSPILNTEAFF. The CDR3 bases are TGCGCCAGCAGCCCAATCCTAAACACTGAAGCTTTCTTT.

J is TRBJ1-2 and V is TRBV29-1; D is undetermined. The germline CDR1 and CDR2 sequences are SQVTM and ANQGSEA. Trimming left V 4 bases short and J 0 bases short, with 15 bases between. This CDR3 contains 15 residues. The CDR3 reads CSVARLRDSNYGYTF. As DNA, the CDR3 is TGCAGCGTTGCAAGGCTGAGGGATTCTAACTATGGCTACACCTTC. Full variable domain (rest looked up from reference TRBV29-1 and TRBJ1-2): SAVISQKPSRDICQRGTSLTIQCQVDSQVTMMFWYRQQPGQSLTLIATANQGSEATYESGFVIDKFPISRPNLTFSTLTVSNMSPEDSSIYLCSVARLRDSNYGYTFGSGTRLTVV.

The chain joins TRBV9 to TRBJ2-7; maybe TRBD1 (5 bases). The V and J ends lost 0 bases and 9 bases respectively, with 16 bases between them. CDR3 length: 14 residues. Germline V CDR1 and CDR2: SGDLS, YYNGEE. This CDR3 is CASSVARVGEVQYF. CDR3 coding DNA: TGTGCCAGCAGCGTAGCCAGGGTAGGTGAGGTGCAGTACTTC.

This chain links TRBV2 with TRBJ2-3, with 9 bases aligning to TRBD1. Unmatched junction bases numbered 8, after V lost 3 bases and J lost 4 bases. This CDR3 is built from 16 residues. Per germline, CDR1 SNHLY and CDR2 FYNNEI. As DNA, the CDR3 is TGTGCCAGCAGTGAGCGGGACAGGGAAGTTTCAGATACGCAGTATTTT. This gives the protein CASSERDREVSDTQYF. The whole variable domain, remainder taken from reference TRBV2 and TRBJ2-3, is EPEVTQTPSHQVTQMGQEVILRCVPISNHLYFYWYRQILGQKVEFLVSFYNNEISEKSEIFDDQFSVERPDGSNFTLKIRSTKLEDSAMYFCASSERDREVSDTQYFGPGTRLTVL.

The V and J genes are TRBV5-1 and TRBJ1-1; TRBD1 matches 8 bases. J was trimmed by 3 bases and V by 7 bases; bases with no gene match: 8. Germline V gene lookup returns CDR1 SGHRS and CDR2 YFSETQ. The CDR3 length is 14 residues. The CDR3 sequence is CASSRTGRDTEAFF. The DNA of the CDR3 is TGCGCCAGCTCCAGGACAGGGAGGGACACTGAAGCTTTCTTT.

This chain uses TRBV7-3 with TRBJ1-1; possibly TRBD1 for D (5 bases). The CDR3 extends over 14 amino acids. CDR1 and CDR2 from the germline V gene are SGHTA and FQGTGA. Trimming took 2 bases from V and 7 from J, leaving 14 bases between them. The CDR3 DNA reads TGTGCCAGCAGCTTATTCGGGGGGAGAGATGAAGCTTTCTTT. Its translation: CASSLFGGRDEAFF.

The chain combines TRBV6-1 with TRBJ2-7, with TRBD1 matching over 8 bases. This CDR3 region has 14 residues. Per germline, CDR1 MNHNS and CDR2 SASEGT. The ends lost 1 base at V and 4 bases at J; junction bases unmatched: 3. The CDR3: CASSEGTGGYEQYF. CDR3 sequence (DNA): TGTGCCAGCAGTGAAGGAACAGGGGGGTACGAGCAGTACTTC.